Reported below is one TCR beta chain. CDR1 is PRHDT, CDR2 FYEKMQ, per germline (reference sequence). V lost 3 bases and J lost 4, with 13 bases in between. The CDR3 sequence is 15 residues long. This sample is drawn from a study of T cell repertoires in cytomegalovirus infection. TCRdb reanalysed the reads using MiXCR and keeps one entry per CDR3 protein. The sample holds about 330,000 distinct CDR3 sequences, 9.5% seen once. The TCR comes from a human donor in good health (CMV status not recorded). Some clones in this sample may be carry-over from other donors' samples. This rearrangement joins TRBV13 to TRBJ1-3; D is unclear. Sequences were obtained from PBMCs. CDR3 protein: CASSFSTGIGNTIYF. The CDR3 DNA reads as TGTGCCAGCAGCTTTTCGACCGGGATCGGAAACACCATATATTTT.